This TCR beta chain stems from a study of naive and memory T cell subsets. The CDR3 has 16 amino acids. V lost 5 bases and J lost 4; bases outside the gene matches: 10. CDR1 SGHTA and CDR2 FQGNSA come from the germline V gene. Points on this clonotype: The antigen is unknown.

CMV status came from CD4+ T cell IFNgamma after overnight CMV lysate stimulation of fresh PBMCs. Notes on the study in general: In CD4 and CD8 cells, diversity dropped from naive through EMRA. Activation and differentiation may alter RNA-based TCR counts.

An equimolar mix of two oligonucleotides served as the beta constant-region primer for TRBC1 and TRBC2. TCRdb processed the UMI-ligation and nested PCR reads anew with MiXCR; each CDR3 protein has one entry. The table has over 25,000 distinct CDR3 sequences, roughly 10% seen once. The sample consisted of effector memory CD4+ T cells from blood. Subset of the sample: effector memory, CD45RA- CD27-. This clonotype originated in a human donor in good health. V is TRBV7-2 and J is TRBJ2-1; 8 bases agree with TRBD2. Here the CDR3 reads CASSTAGTRGYNEQFF. CDR3 in DNA: TGTGCCAGCAGCACCGCCGGGACTAGAGGTTACAATGAGCAGTTCTTC.